This TCR beta chain was profiled in a study of cytomegalovirus exposure and HLA in healthy donors. Findings of the study overall: First-cohort TCR clusters were later found to tend to co-occur in the roughly 110 validation repertoires. Cytomegalovirus status was reportedly diagnosed by the classifier with high sensitivity and specificity.

Comment on this clone: Its antigen is still unknown.

From the roughly 110-subject validation cohort, which was separate from the approximately 670-subject first cohort, the donors were drawn. Produced via immunoSEQ multiplex PCR; TCRdb's table is partial and in-frame only. The sample records approximately 300,000 clones, 80% to 90% being singletons. V was cut by 2 bases and J by 1 base, with 11 bases left in between. This CDR3 spans 15 amino acids. Germline V CDR1 and CDR2: MGHRA, YSYEKL. This clonotype originated in a woman between 18 and 29 years old in good health and CMV-seronegative. Sample: PBMCs. J is TRBJ1-1 and V is TRBV4-1, with D possibly TRBD1 on 6 matching bases. The CDR3: CASSQQARGNTEAFF. DNA for the CDR3: TGCGCCAGCAGCCAACAGGCCAGGGGGAACACTGAAGCTTTCTTT.